A selection of T cell receptor beta chains follows, all from one sample in a study of blood T cell repertoires in COVID-19. Measured with immunoSEQ multiplex PCR; TCRdb has only the in-frame clones, and not every one. The table records 150,000 to 200,000 clones, about 88% of them present only once. The sequenced sample was peripheral blood. These receptors were taken from an elderly woman in a cohort sampled during active or convalescent COVID-19. The CDR3 runs from the conserved cysteine through the conserved F or W.

V	J	length	CDR3
TRBV7-9	TRBJ1-5	17	CASSLTPGISGYQPQHF
TRBV28	TRBJ2-5	12	CASSTGVGTQYF
TRBV5-4	TRBJ2-1	14	CASSSRDRGYEQFF
TRBV11-3	TRBJ1-1	13	CASSLGGPTEAFF
TRBV7-6	TRBJ2-3	18	CASSLNSGTGLRTDTQYF
TRBV27	TRBJ2-3	16	CASSPLAGPSTDTQYF
TRBV19	TRBJ2-2	15	CASLGTSKNTGELFF
TRBV18	TRBJ2-2	16	CASSPPGQGASGELFF
TRBV5-8	TRBJ2-5	14	CASSFEVAQETQYF
TRBV30	TRBJ2-1	15	CAWSVGLAGVNEQFF
TRBV5-1	TRBJ1-6	13	CASRQTDNSPLHF
TRBV12-5	TRBJ1-2	13	CASGTGTNYGYTF
TRBV10-3	TRBJ2-5	14	CAISPGQSRETQYF
TRBV30	TRBJ1-5	15	CAWSAGTVSNQPQHF
TRBV11-3	TRBJ2-2	15	CASSSTGVRTGELFF